The 17 T cell receptor beta chains below come from one sample, sequenced in a study of CD4+ T cells in melanoma. Clones were sequenced by immunoSEQ multiplex PCR, and TCRdb holds only the in-frame ones, with some missing. The data contain 18,000 or so clones, roughly 80% of them singletons. Sequences were obtained from cells from a culture (not recorded whether cultured in vitro). The origin of the receptors is a human donor with melanoma.

The chain uses TRBV5-8 and TRBJ2-7; D is uncertain. Germline-derived CDR1 and CDR2 are SGHTS and YDEGEE. This CDR3 has 14 residues. The V and J ends lost 7 bases and 3 bases respectively, with 17 bases between them. CDR3 DNA sequence: TGTGCCAGCGCCCCAGTTAACGCAATCTACGAGCAGTACTTC. Residues: CASAPVNAIYEQYF. The full variable domain, in which reference TRBV5-8 and TRBJ2-7 provide the parts outside the CDR3, is EAGVTQSPTHLIKTRGQQATLRCSPISGHTSVYWYQQALGLGLQFLLWYDEGEERNRGNFPPRFSGRQFPNYSSELNVNALELEDSALYLCASAPVNAIYEQYFGPGTRLTVT.

This chain connects TRBV5-4 to TRBJ2-5, with 14 bases lining up with TRBD2. Germline CDR1 is SGHNT and CDR2 is YYREEE (reference sequence). V lost 5 bases to trimming and J lost 5 bases; unmatched junction nucleotides: 8. The CDR3 sequence is 16 residues long. CDR3: CASSFRLAGGPETQYF. The CDR3 DNA sequence: TGTGCCAGCAGTTTTAGACTAGCGGGGGGGCCGGAGACCCAGTACTTC.

This sequence joins TRBV5-1 and TRBJ2-3, with D possibly matching TRBD2 (6 bases). Germline lookup yields CDR1 SGHRS and CDR2 YFSETQ. The CDR3 is 14 residues long. Trimming left V 0 bases short and J 6 bases short, with 11 bases between. This chain's CDR3 is CASSLGLDQDTQYF. DNA for the CDR3: TGCGCCAGCAGCTTGGGACTAGACCAGGATACGCAGTATTTT.

The chain couples TRBV18 to TRBJ2-3; 12 bases match TRBD1. The CDR3 totals 17 residues. The trim removed 4 bases at V and 6 bases at J, leaving 11 bases unmatched. CDR1 and CDR2 (germline): KGHSH, LQKENI. CDR3 sequence reads: CASSRTGQGAGADTQYF. The CDR3 DNA sequence: TGTGCCAGCTCACGCACGGGACAGGGGGCCGGGGCCGATACGCAGTATTTT.

J is TRBJ1-3 and V is TRBV5-5; 9 bases are shared with TRBD1. The V and J ends lost 4 bases and 2 bases, in that order; junction bases with no gene match: 4. Germline V CDR1 and CDR2: SGHKS, YYEKEE (reference sequence). CDR3 length: 15 residues. The CDR3 sequence: CASSRQGVTGNTIYF. For the CDR3, the DNA is TGTGCCAGCAGCCGACAGGGGGTAACTGGAAACACCATATATTTT. The variable domain in full, completed from reference TRBV5-5 and TRBJ1-3, reads DAGVTQSPTHLIKTRGQQVTLRCSPISGHKSVSWYQQVLGQGPQFIFQYYEKEERGRGNFPDRFSARQFPNYSSELNVNALLLGDSALYLCASSRQGVTGNTIYFGEGSWLTVV.

About this clone: The germline gene is not matched at one end of the junction; a read error may be the cause. V is TRBV5-5 and J is TRBJ2-5; D unclear. Per germline, CDR1 SGHKS and CDR2 YYEKEE (reference sequence). This CDR3 has 13 amino acids. CDR3 amino acids: CASTLQASETQYF. CDR3 nucleotides: TGTGCCAGCACCTTGCAGGCATCGGAGACCCAGTACTTC.

The J gene is TRBJ1-3, the V gene TRBV18; 9 positions match TRBD1. Germline CDR1 reads KGHSH; CDR2 reads LQKENI. The CDR3 length is 16 residues. V lost 0 bases, J lost 4 bases, and 4 bases stayed unmatched. The DNA for the CDR3 is TGTGCCAGCTCACCACCGAGACAGGGGGACGGAAACACCATATATTTT. Its translation: CASSPPRQGDGNTIYF.

This chain connects TRBV9 to TRBJ2-7, with 9 bases identical to TRBD2. From germline, CDR1 is SGDLS and CDR2 YYNGEE. Germline trimming cut 0 bases from V and 6 bases from J; bases unmatched to any gene: 10. The CDR3 totals 16 residues. The CDR3 sequence: CASSVGLAGSEREQYF. In DNA, the CDR3 is TGTGCCAGCAGCGTAGGGCTAGCGGGGAGTGAGCGCGAGCAGTACTTC.

The rearrangement uses TRBV4-1 and TRBJ2-5; TRBD2 aligns across 11 bases. This CDR3 comprises 17 residues. Germline trimming cut 3 bases from V and 4 bases from J; bases unmatched to any gene: 10. CDR1 is MGHRA and CDR2 is YSYEKL in the germline V gene. CDR3 in amino acids: CASSHIPTSGTSETQYF. The DNA for the CDR3 is TGCGCCAGCAGCCACATACCGACTAGCGGGACGTCAGAGACCCAGTACTTC.

The chain is built from TRBV5-4 and TRBJ1-3; no clear D gene. V lost 0 bases, J lost 0 bases, and 13 bases lay in between. The CDR3 runs 17 residues. CDR1 is SGHNT and CDR2 is YYREEE in the germline V gene (reference sequence). The CDR3 is CASSLAWPGSSGNTIYF. CDR3 coding DNA: TGTGCCAGCAGCTTGGCGTGGCCGGGTAGCTCTGGAAACACCATATATTTT.

CDR3 nucleotides: TGTGCCAGCAGACCTCCGGGACAGGGGGGCACTGAAGCTTTCTTT. Translation gives CASRPPGQGGTEAFF. The genes are TRBV6-5 and TRBJ1-1, with 11 bases lining up with TRBD1. The CDR3 has 15 residues. Germline V gene lookup returns CDR1 MNHEY and CDR2 SVGAGI. The junction had 7 bases not matched to a gene; V was cut back by 6 bases and J by 4 bases.

Comments on this clone: Additional DNA sequences in this sample encode the identical CDR3. The J gene is TRBJ1-1, the V gene TRBV5-1, with 11 nucleotides matching TRBD1. The CDR3 loop spans 15 amino acids. The V and J ends lost 4 bases and 0 bases, in that order; junction bases with no gene match: 2. CDR1 and CDR2 from the germline V gene are SGHRS and YFSETQ. Here the CDR3 DNA reads TGCGCCAGCAGCCCGGACAGGGGGCTGAACACTGAAGCTTTCTTT. Its translation is CASSPDRGLNTEAFF.

This clone was seen a single time. This chain connects TRBV6-6 to TRBJ1-6; the D gene is possibly TRBD1 (5 bases). CDR1 and CDR2 (germline): MNHNY, SVGAGI (reference sequence). This CDR3 has 12 amino acids. With 8 bases removed from V and 4 bases from J, the gap between germline ends came to 6 bases. The CDR3 loop reads CASRGYNSPLHF. The CDR3 coding sequence is TGTGCCAGCCGGGGGTATAATTCACCCCTCCACTTT.

V and J are TRBV2 and TRBJ1-5; D might be TRBD1 (6 bases). Germline CDR1 reads SNHLY; CDR2 reads FYNNEI. The CDR3 loop spans 13 amino acids. Trimming took 5 bases from V and 7 from J, leaving 12 bases between them. The CDR3 sequence: CASSTQGRQPQHF. The CDR3 bases are TGTGCCAGCAGTACACAGGGACGGCAGCCCCAGCATTTT.

This clone has just one count. This chain joins TRBV5-8 and TRBJ2-5, with D uncertain. In germline, CDR1 is SGHTS, CDR2 YDEGEE. This CDR3 spans 13 amino acids. V dropped 1 base and J dropped 3 bases, with 7 bases sitting between them. The CDR3 DNA reads as TGTGCCAGCAGCTTGAGTTACGAAGAGACCCAGTACTTC. As protein: CASSLSYEETQYF.

This chain connects TRBV5-1 to TRBJ2-3, with D perhaps being TRBD1 or TRBD2 (5 bases each). The length of the CDR3 is 14 residues. Germline V lookup: CDR1 SGHRS, CDR2 YFSETQ. V lost 4 bases and J lost 6, with 15 bases in between. Written as DNA, the CDR3 is TGCGCCAGCAGCCTACTCGGGACGTCGGATACGCAGTATTTT. Protein: CASSLLGTSDTQYF.

The rearrangement uses TRBV7-9 and TRBJ2-2; TRBD2 agrees at 8 bases. Germline trimming cut 8 bases from V and 1 base from J; bases unmatched to any gene: 6. This CDR3 is 15 amino acids long. CDR1 and CDR2 (germline): SEHNR, FQNEAQ (reference sequence). DNA for the CDR3: TGTGCCAGCGGACACCGGGAGGGGAACACCGGGGAGCTGTTTTTT. Its protein product is CASGHREGNTGELFF.